Presented here are 6 T cell receptor beta chains from one specimen sequenced in a study of T cells in Graves' hyperthyroidism and ophthalmopathy. RNA transcripts yielded amplified TCR beta CDR3 regions. An initial round of RT-PCR targeting the TCR CDR3 relied on the HTBI primer set. TCRdb independently ran MiXCR on the multiplex PCR reads; one entry per CDR3 protein. The table lists around 610,000 distinct CDR3 sequences, 14% to 15% of them singletons. Sequencing used blood. Receptors originate from a woman aged 40 to 50 with Graves' ophthalmopathy.

This clonotype was seen a handful of times. This chain links TRBV28 with TRBJ2-4; D gene unclear. Germline CDR1 reads MDHEN; CDR2 reads SYDVKM. This CDR3 is built from 13 residues. V was pared by 3 bases and J by 3 bases, with 6 bases between. CDR3 in DNA: TGTGCCAGCAGTTTTTGGAACAAAAACATTCAGTACTTC. Protein sequence: CASSFWNKNIQYF.

This clonotype was recorded a few times. This chain connects TRBV11-1 to TRBJ1-1, with 7 bases lining up with TRBD1. The CDR3 loop spans 16 amino acids. CDR1 is SGHAT, CDR2 FQDESV, per germline (reference sequence). V lost 4 bases, J lost 6 bases, and 14 bases stayed unmatched. CDR3 nucleotides: TGTGCCAGCAGCTCTGGGTTCCGGACAGGCGGGGCTGAAGCTTTCTTT. This encodes CASSSGFRTGGAEAFF.

Many counts were recorded for this clonotype. This chain uses TRBV6-2 or TRBV6-3 with TRBJ2-2, with 7 bases identical to TRBD2. The CDR3 contains 19 residues. V lost 5 bases, J lost 5 bases, and 20 bases stayed unmatched. Germline lookup yields CDR1 MNHEY and CDR2 SVGEGT. The CDR3 DNA reads as TGTGCCAGCAGTCGGATACTATCCCCCGGAGTGGGGGGGACCGGGGAGCTGTTTTTT. Translation gives CASSRILSPGVGGTGELFF.

The sample holds many counts of this clonotype. V usage is TRBV24-1 and J usage is TRBJ2-4, with 10 bases identical to TRBD1. Germline V gene data show CDR1 as KGHDR and CDR2 as SFDVKD. This CDR3 has 22 amino acids. V trimming: 4 bases; J trimming: 0 bases; junction bases outside the gene matches: 20. Written as DNA, the CDR3 is TGTGCCACCAGTGAAGCTGCCGGGACAGGGGCCCGTGCTACAGGAGCCAAAAACATTCAGTACTTC. Translated: CATSEAAGTGARATGAKNIQYF.

This chain joins TRBV6-2 or TRBV6-3 and TRBJ1-5; D remains unclear. Germline assignment: CDR1 MNHEY and CDR2 SVGEGT. The germline V and J ends were trimmed by 2 bases and 8 bases, with 10 bases remaining between them. The CDR3 runs to 13 residues. The CDR3 region has the DNA TGTGCCAGCAGTTACCGGGTTTTTGAGCCCCAGCATTTT. It translates to CASSYRVFEPQHF.

This rearrangement joins TRBV12-3 or TRBV12-4 to TRBJ2-1, with 11 bases that match TRBD2. CDR3 length: 14 residues. Unmatched junction bases numbered 6, after V lost 7 bases and J lost 7 bases. The CDR3 spells CASIEGLAVNEQFF. Here the CDR3 DNA reads TGTGCCAGCATCGAGGGACTAGCGGTAAATGAGCAGTTCTTC.